This T cell receptor (beta chain) was captured by sequencing in a study of T cells after yellow fever vaccination. Study-wide points: Only a small proportion of the clonotypes turned up in both the CD4 and the CD8 compartments, likely arising from convergent recombination. Researchers cautioned that FACS-sorted repertoires could harbor abundant clonotypes contaminating from the bulk population.

TCRdb re-called the 5' RACE reads with MiXCR, one entry per CDR3 protein. The sample yields 450,000 to 600,000 distinct CDR3 sequences, roughly 14% seen once. The CDR3 contains 13 residues. Germline V gene sequence: CDR1 SGHRS, CDR2 YFSETQ. The V gene lost 3 bases and the J gene lost 4 bases, with 8 bases spanning the gap. This clonotype came up many times. The antigen is not known. V and J are TRBV5-1 and TRBJ2-1, with D possibly matching TRBD2 (5 bases). This receptor was taken from a man aged 25-45 years who received the YFV17D yellow fever vaccine. The starting material was PBMCs, obtained on the day of the yellow fever booster vaccination. CDR3: CASSSDSYNEQFF. The CDR3 nucleotides read TGCGCCAGCAGCTCGGACTCATACAATGAGCAGTTCTTC.